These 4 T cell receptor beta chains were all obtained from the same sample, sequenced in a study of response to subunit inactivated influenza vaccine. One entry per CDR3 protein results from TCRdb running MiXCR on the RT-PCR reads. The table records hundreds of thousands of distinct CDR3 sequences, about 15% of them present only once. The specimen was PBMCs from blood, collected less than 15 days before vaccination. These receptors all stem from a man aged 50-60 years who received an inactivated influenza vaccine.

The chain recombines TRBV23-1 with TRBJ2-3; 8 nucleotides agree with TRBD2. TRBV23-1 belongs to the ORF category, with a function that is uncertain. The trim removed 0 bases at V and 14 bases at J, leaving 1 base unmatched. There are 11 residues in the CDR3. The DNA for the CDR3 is TGCGCCAGCAGTCAATCGGGACTAGTGTATTTT. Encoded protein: CASSQSGLVYF.

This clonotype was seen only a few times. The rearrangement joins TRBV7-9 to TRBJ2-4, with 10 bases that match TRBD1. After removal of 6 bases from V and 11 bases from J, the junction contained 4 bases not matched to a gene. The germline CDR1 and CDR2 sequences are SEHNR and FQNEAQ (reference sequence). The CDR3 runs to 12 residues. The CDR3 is CASRETGGFQYF. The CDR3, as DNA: TGTGCCAGCAGAGAGACAGGGGGCTTTCAGTACTTC.

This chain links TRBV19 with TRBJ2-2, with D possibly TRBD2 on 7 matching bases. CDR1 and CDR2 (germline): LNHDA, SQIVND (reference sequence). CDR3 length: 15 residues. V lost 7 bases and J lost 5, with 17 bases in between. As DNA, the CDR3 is TGTGCCAGTACCCCCCGGGGGGCCGGTACCGGGGAGCTGTTTTTT. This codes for CASTPRGAGTGELFF. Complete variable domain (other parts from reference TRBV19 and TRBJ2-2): DGGITQSPKYLFRKEGQNVTLSCEQNLNHDAMYWYRQDPGQGLRLIYYSQIVNDFQKGDIAEGYSVSREKKESFPLTVTSAQKNPTAFYLCASTPRGAGTGELFFGEGSRLTVL.

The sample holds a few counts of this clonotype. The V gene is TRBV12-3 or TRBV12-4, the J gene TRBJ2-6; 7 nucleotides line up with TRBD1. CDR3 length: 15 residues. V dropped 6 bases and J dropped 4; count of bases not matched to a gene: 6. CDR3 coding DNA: TGTGCCAGCAGGGAGAGGGGGCTGGGGGCCAACGTCCTGACTTTC. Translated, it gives CASRERGLGANVLTF.